The next 8 T cell receptor beta chains were all read from a single sample in a study of Tregs in tolerant kidney transplant recipients. Repertoires were generated with immunoSEQ multiplex PCR, while TCRdb's copy carries only in-frame clones and drops some. This table holds roughly 250,000 clones, about 80% found once. Sequences were obtained from CD4+ T cells from blood. Receptors were obtained from a human donor in good health.

This clone is a singleton in its sample. The chain combines TRBV13 with TRBJ2-3, with TRBD2 matching over 7 bases. V shed 7 bases and J 5 bases; nucleotides not matched to a gene: 12. From germline, CDR1 is PRHDT and CDR2 FYEKMQ (reference sequence). The CDR3 contains 15 residues. The CDR3 loop is CASTPVGGRGDTQYF. In DNA form, the CDR3 reads TGTGCCAGCACCCCGGTCGGGGGGAGGGGAGATACGCAGTATTTT.

The CDR3 bases are TGTGCCAGCACAGGGGTCGGAGTGCCCTCTGGGGCCAACGTCCTGACTTTC. Its translation: CASTGVGVPSGANVLTF. The chain couples TRBV7-6 to TRBJ2-6, with a tentative D call TRBD1 (6 bases). The germline V and J ends were trimmed by 7 bases and 0 bases, with 16 bases remaining between them. Germline assignment: CDR1 SGHVS and CDR2 FNYEAQ. This CDR3 spans 17 amino acids.

CDR3: CASRLTGTGGHGYTF. The DNA for the CDR3 is TGTGCCAGCAGACTGACCGGGACAGGGGGCCATGGCTACACCTTC. The chain combines TRBV6-1 with TRBJ1-2; 12 nucleotides align to TRBD1. Germline CDR1 and CDR2: MNHNS and SASEGT. V shed 6 bases and J 6 bases; nucleotides not matched to a gene: 8. The CDR3 spans 15 residues.

This clone showed up just once. J is TRBJ1-4 and V is TRBV5-6, with unresolved D. Germline CDR1 is SGHDT and CDR2 is YYEEEE. V was pared by 0 bases and J by 4 bases, with 7 bases between. The CDR3 is 14 amino acids. The CDR3 spells CASSLGRYNEKLFF. The DNA for the CDR3 is TGTGCCAGCAGCTTGGGCAGATATAATGAAAAACTGTTTTTT.

This chain links TRBV6-6 with TRBJ1-3, with unresolved D. The V end was cut by 0 bases, the J end by 0 bases, with 6 bases between. In germline, CDR1 is MNHNY, CDR2 SVGAGI (reference sequence). This CDR3 is 15 amino acids long. CDR3 nucleotide sequence: TGTGCCAGCAGTTACTCAGCCAGCTCTGGAAACACCATATATTTT. This gives the protein CASSYSASSGNTIYF.

This clone was observed a few times. The DNA for the CDR3 is TGTGCCAGCAGCCCCAGACAGGGAACCACCGGGGAGCTGTTTTTT. Translation: CASSPRQGTTGELFF. The chain employs TRBV5-4 and TRBJ2-2; TRBD1 aligns across 7 bases. CDR1 and CDR2 from the germline V gene are SGHNT and YYREEE (reference sequence). The V gene end was trimmed by 4 bases and the J gene end by 4 bases; junction bases not matched to a gene: 7. This CDR3 spans 15 amino acids.

The chain is built from TRBV7-8 and TRBJ1-2; D unresolved. CDR3 length: 15 residues. CDR1 and CDR2 from the germline V gene are SGHVS and FQNEAQ. V lost 0 bases and J 2 bases, leaving 10 bases between the germline ends. The CDR3, as DNA: TGTGCCAGCAGCTTAGCGGACCTGGAGAACTATGGCTACACCTTC. This gives the protein CASSLADLENYGYTF.

The J gene is TRBJ1-4, the V gene TRBV5-6; 9 nucleotides line up with TRBD1. V lost 3 bases to trimming and J lost 5 bases; unmatched junction nucleotides: 5. This CDR3 is 15 amino acids long. Germline CDR1 and CDR2: SGHDT and YYEEEE. The CDR3 spells CASSWRTGENEKLFF. In nucleotides, the CDR3 is TGTGCCAGCAGCTGGAGGACAGGGGAGAATGAAAAACTGTTTTTT.